This T cell receptor beta chain was profiled in a study of control samples from healthy donors and cancer patients. Sequencing used immunoSEQ multiplex PCR; TCRdb keeps in-frame clones, though not all of them. Of approximately 150,000 clones listed, 90% to 95% are singletons. Losses at the gene ends were 4 bases for V and 7 bases for J; bases not matched to a gene: 7. The CDR3 runs 13 residues. CDR1 is SGHDT and CDR2 is YYEEEE in the germline V gene. In this sample, this clone turned up once. The origin of this receptor is a man aged 55 to 70 with colorectal cancer. The chain uses TRBV5-6 and TRBJ2-7; 8 bases agree with TRBD2. The sample taken for sequencing was PBMCs. The chain's CDR3 is CASSRTSPGEQYF. In DNA, the CDR3 is TGTGCCAGCAGCCGGACTAGCCCGGGGGAGCAGTACTTC.